This T cell receptor beta chain was obtained from a study of blood T cell repertoires in COVID-19. Overall study: COVID-19 samples, acute and convalescent, were from the United States, Italy and Spain. From T cells, B-cell-depleted T cells, or PBMCs came the material, which was cDNA or gDNA.

CDR1 and CDR2 (germline): SNHLY, FYNNEI. The CDR3 covers 15 residues. The V gene lost 0 bases and the J gene lost 8 bases, with 16 bases spanning the gap. Original processing methods: Estimated nucleated cell counts came from reference gene primer amplification. Generated by immunoSEQ multiplex PCR, the TCRdb table keeps only in-frame clones and is missing some. From that table come the V and J calls and clone size; the DNA was used to work out D and trimming. The sample lists around 130,000 clones, around nine tenths occurring once. The sample consisted of peripheral blood. The sequence was collected from a woman aged 45-59 years with acute or convalescent COVID-19. V and J are TRBV2 and TRBJ1-2, with no clear D. The DNA of the CDR3 is TGTGCCAGCAGTGAAGCGGGCGTTGGGAGTAGCGGCTACACCTTC. Its protein product is CASSEAGVGSSGYTF.